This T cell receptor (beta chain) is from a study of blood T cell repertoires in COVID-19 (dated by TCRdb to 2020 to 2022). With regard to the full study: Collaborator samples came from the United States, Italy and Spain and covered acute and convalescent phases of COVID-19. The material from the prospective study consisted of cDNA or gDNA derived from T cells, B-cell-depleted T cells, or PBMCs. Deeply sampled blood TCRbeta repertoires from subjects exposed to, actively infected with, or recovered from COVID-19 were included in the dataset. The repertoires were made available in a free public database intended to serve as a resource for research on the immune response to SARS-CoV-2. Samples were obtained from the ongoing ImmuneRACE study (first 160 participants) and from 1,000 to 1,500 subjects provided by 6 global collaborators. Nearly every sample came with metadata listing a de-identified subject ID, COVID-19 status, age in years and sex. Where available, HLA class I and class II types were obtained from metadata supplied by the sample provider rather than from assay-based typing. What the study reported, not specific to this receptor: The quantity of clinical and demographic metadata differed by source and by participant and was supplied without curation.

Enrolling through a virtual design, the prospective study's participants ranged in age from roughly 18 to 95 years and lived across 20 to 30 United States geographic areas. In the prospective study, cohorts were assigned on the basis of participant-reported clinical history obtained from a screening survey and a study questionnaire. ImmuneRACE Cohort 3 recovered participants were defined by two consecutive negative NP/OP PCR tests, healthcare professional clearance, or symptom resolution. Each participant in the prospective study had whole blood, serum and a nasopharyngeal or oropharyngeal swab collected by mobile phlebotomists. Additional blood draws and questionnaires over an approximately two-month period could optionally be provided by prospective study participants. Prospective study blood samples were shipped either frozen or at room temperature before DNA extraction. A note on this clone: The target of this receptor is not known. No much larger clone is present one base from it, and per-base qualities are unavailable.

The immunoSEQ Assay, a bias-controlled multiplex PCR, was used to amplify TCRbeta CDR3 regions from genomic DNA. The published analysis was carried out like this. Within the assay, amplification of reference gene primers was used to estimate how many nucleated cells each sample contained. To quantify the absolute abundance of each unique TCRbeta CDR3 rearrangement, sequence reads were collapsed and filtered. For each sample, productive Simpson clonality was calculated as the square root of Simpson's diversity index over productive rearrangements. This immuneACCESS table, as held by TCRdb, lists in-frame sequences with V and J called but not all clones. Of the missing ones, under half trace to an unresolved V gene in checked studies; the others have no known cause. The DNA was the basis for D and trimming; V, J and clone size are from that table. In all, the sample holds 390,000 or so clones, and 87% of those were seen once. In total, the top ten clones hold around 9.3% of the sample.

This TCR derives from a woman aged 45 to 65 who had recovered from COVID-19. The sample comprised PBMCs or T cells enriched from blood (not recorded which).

The bases are TGTGCCAGCTCCCGGGGGGGCAGCCTCCTCGCCTACGAGCAGTACTTC. Its protein reads: CASSRGGSLLAYEQYF. The chain couples TRBV18 to TRBJ2-7, with 8 central nucleotides matching TRBD2. V is trimmed back by 6 bases and J by 2 bases, and the junction contains 12 bases that no gene match accounts for. The CDR3 runs 16 residues from the cysteine to the phenylalanine. Only the CDR3 DNA is retained, 48 bases long and in frame from the first base. CDR1 and CDR2 are read off the germline V gene as KGHSH and LQKENI.